The present T cell receptor (beta chain) was sequenced within a study of T cell repertoires in cytomegalovirus infection. This clonotype has at least ten counts. Its antigen remains unknown. Study-level points and caveats: Dominant in the ex vivo response were TCR beta clonotypes restricted by HLA-C and specific for CMV.

TCRdb recomputed calls from the reads with MiXCR, one row per CDR3 protein. The sample lists more than 140,000 distinct CDR3 sequences; about 6.1% were seen once. The sample comprised PBMCs. This sequence originates from a human donor in good health (CMV status not recorded). Some clones in this sample may be carry-over from other donors' samples.

DNA of the CDR3: TGTGCCAGCAGCCAAATCCGGGGGCCGGAAAATGGCTACACCTTC. Residues: CASSQIRGPENGYTF. The chain is built from TRBV7-8 and TRBJ1-2; a possible D gene is TRBD1 (6 bases). This CDR3 is 15 amino acids long. Germline V gene data show CDR1 as SGHVS and CDR2 as FQNEAQ. Trimming stripped 5 bases from V and 6 bases from J, with 19 bases between.